The rows below give T cell receptor beta chains drawn from one sample of a study of metastatic and nonmetastatic thyroid tumors. TCRdb re-called clones via MiXCR from the PCR reads. The sample includes 35,000 to 40,000 clones, around 30% of them seen just once. Material for sequencing was blood. The receptors come from a male donor with papillary thyroid cancer or a benign thyroid nodule (not recorded which). Some clones in this sample may be carry-over from other donors' samples. The CDR3 runs from the conserved cysteine through the conserved F or W. Fields, in order: V gene, J gene, clone size, D gene, CDR3 protein, CDR3 DNA. The D gene is left open where the match is weak. Clone size is stated in some rows and not others, as once, few, many or a class when expanded.

>TRBV6-2/TRBV6-3|TRBJ1-2|.|.
CASIPRAADQNYGYTF
TGTGCCAGCATCCCGAGGGCAGCGGACCAAAACTATGGCTACACCTTC
>TRBV20-1|TRBJ2-1|.|TRBD2
CSARPVFGEGSSYNEQFF
TGCAGTGCTAGGCCTGTCTTCGGGGAGGGGAGCTCCTACAATGAGCAGTTCTTC
>TRBV27|TRBJ2-6|.|.
CASSWTASRANVLTF
TGTGCCAGCAGTTGGACAGCCTCAAGGGCCAACGTCCTGACTTTC
>TRBV9|TRBJ2-7|many|.
CASSPGTELGEQYF
TGTGCCAGCAGCCCAGGGACGGAACTGGGCGAGCAGTACTTC
>TRBV2|TRBJ1-5|few|.
CASSMGSVQPQHF
TGTGCCAGCAGTATGGGCTCGGTTCAGCCCCAGCATTTT
>TRBV5-1|TRBJ2-2|few|.
CASSLLTRGELFF
TGCGCCAGCAGCTTGCTCACACGCGGGGAGCTGTTTTTT
>TRBV27|TRBJ1-2|.|.
CASSPGDGYGYTF
TGTGCCAGCAGCCCAGGGGACGGCTATGGCTACACCTTC
>TRBV20-1|TRBJ2-7|.|TRBD2
CSATTGGPREQYF
TGCAGTGCTACAACGGGAGGGCCTCGGGAGCAGTACTTC
>TRBV18|TRBJ1-1|many|.
CASSPTRTEAFF
TGTGCCAGCTCACCAACTAGGACTGAAGCTTTCTTT
>TRBV20-1|TRBJ2-5|.|.
CSASSAFTLQETQYF
TGCAGTGCTTCCTCAGCTTTTACCCTCCAAGAGACCCAGTACTTC
>TRBV28|TRBJ1-5|few|TRBD1
CASGQGSGSNQPQHF
TGTGCCAGTGGACAGGGGTCCGGCAGCAATCAGCCCCAGCATTTT
>TRBV6-1|TRBJ1-5|few|TRBD1
CASSAGQGMYSNQPQHF
TGTGCCAGCAGTGCGGGACAGGGGATGTATAGCAATCAGCCCCAGCATTTT
>TRBV6-1|TRBJ1-1|.|TRBD1
CASSALTGLWTNTEAFF
TGTGCCAGCAGTGCCCTGACAGGGTTGTGGACGAACACTGAAGCTTTCTTT
>TRBV6-4|TRBJ2-2|many|TRBD1
CASSTTGEGTGELFF
TGTGCCAGCAGTACCACAGGGGAAGGGACCGGGGAGCTGTTTTTT
>TRBV20-1|TRBJ2-3|many|.
CSVVGGYTDTQYF
TGCAGCGTAGTCGGGGGTTACACAGATACGCAGTATTTT
>TRBV20-1|TRBJ2-7|.|TRBD1
CSATPLPGQGLHEQYF
TGCAGTGCTACTCCCCTCCCGGGACAGGGCCTTCACGAGCAGTACTTC
>TRBV29-1|TRBJ1-1|.|TRBD1
CSVDSGGVWTEAFF
TGCAGCGTTGATTCAGGGGGAGTATGGACTGAAGCTTTCTTT
>TRBV28|TRBJ2-7|.|TRBD1
CASTRTGFYEQYF
TGTGCCAGCACAAGGACAGGGTTCTACGAGCAGTACTTC
>TRBV7-2|TRBJ2-7|.|.
CASSRTVQINEQYF
TGTGCCAGCAGCCGGACAGTTCAGATAAACGAGCAGTACTTC
>TRBV20-1|TRBJ2-7|few|TRBD2
CSARGAAGGLYEQYF
TGCAGTGCTAGAGGGGCAGCGGGGGGCCTTTACGAGCAGTACTTC
>TRBV6-1|TRBJ2-7|.|TRBD1
CASRETGGEQYF
TGTGCCAGCAGAGAAACAGGGGGCGAGCAGTACTTC
>TRBV4-1|TRBJ2-7|.|.
CASSQGRQAYEQYF
TGCGCCAGCAGCCAAGGTCGACAGGCCTACGAGCAGTACTTC
>TRBV10-3|TRBJ2-1|many|TRBD2
CAITGGREAYNEQFF
TGTGCCATCACTGGGGGGCGGGAGGCCTACAATGAGCAGTTCTTC
>TRBV6-2/TRBV6-3|TRBJ1-2|.|TRBD1
CASNDRTGGIYGYTF
TGTGCCAGCAACGACCGGACAGGAGGCATCTATGGCTACACCTTC
>TRBV12-3/TRBV12-4|TRBJ2-3|.|TRBD2
CASSSGGPGGTDTQYF
TGTGCCAGCAGTTCGGGGGGTCCGGGGGGCACAGATACGCAGTATTTT
>TRBV6-1|TRBJ1-5|.|.
CASSAMGPAQPQHF
TGTGCCAGCAGTGCAATGGGCCCGGCCCAGCCCCAGCATTTT
>TRBV5-1|TRBJ2-5|many|.
CASSLDREQETQYF
TGCGCCAGCAGCTTGGACAGGGAGCAAGAGACCCAGTACTTC
>TRBV4-1|TRBJ2-1|few|.
CASSQLGIEQFF
TGCGCCAGCAGCCAACTAGGGATCGAGCAGTTCTTC
>TRBV18|TRBJ1-5|many|.
CASSPLGDGGLNQPQHF
TGTGCCAGCTCACCGCTCGGAGATGGGGGGCTAAACCAGCCCCAGCATTTT
>TRBV28|TRBJ2-1|.|TRBD2
CASSFGREGREQFF
TGTGCCAGCAGTTTCGGGCGGGAGGGACGCGAGCAGTTCTTC
>TRBV6-2/TRBV6-3|TRBJ1-3|few|.
CASSTSNSVNTIYF
TGTGCCAGCAGCACGTCGAACTCTGTAAACACCATATATTTT
>TRBV12-3/TRBV12-4|TRBJ1-6|.|TRBD1
CASSAGQGGDSPLHF
TGTGCCAGCAGCGCCGGACAGGGTGGGGATTCACCCCTCCACTTT
>TRBV5-1|TRBJ2-1|many|TRBD2
CASSWNPGLAGEGRFF
TGCGCCAGCAGCTGGAATCCGGGACTAGCGGGAGAGGGAAGGTTCTTC
>TRBV24-1|TRBJ2-7|medium-sized|.
CATSDSTGSSYEQYF
TGTGCCACCAGTGACTCCACCGGGAGCTCCTACGAGCAGTACTTC
>TRBV11-3|TRBJ2-2|once|.
CASSRGGRNTGELFF
TGTGCCAGCAGCCGAGGCGGTAGGAACACCGGGGAGCTGTTTTTT
>TRBV18|TRBJ1-1|.|.
CASSPVRRLIFVTEAFF
TGTGCCAGCTCACCCGTGCGACGATTGATATTCGTCACCGAAGCTTTCTTT
>TRBV28|TRBJ2-3|.|.
CASLGHYTDTQYF
TGTGCCAGCCTTGGACATTACACAGATACGCAGTATTTT
>TRBV5-4|TRBJ1-6|.|.
CASRVRDSYNSPLHF
TGTGCCAGCAGAGTCCGGGACTCCTATAATTCACCCCTCCACTTT
>TRBV28|TRBJ2-3|few|TRBD2
CASSDGGITDTQYF
TGTGCCAGCAGTGACGGGGGGATAACAGATACGCAGTATTTT
>TRBV5-1|TRBJ2-2|.|TRBD2
CASSLNGLAGDTGELFF
TGCGCCAGCAGCCTTAACGGACTAGCGGGTGACACCGGGGAGCTGTTTTTT
>TRBV20-1|TRBJ2-1|few|.
CSARDLGTNTNEQFF
TGCAGTGCTAGAGATTTGGGAACTAATACCAATGAGCAGTTCTTC
>TRBV11-2|TRBJ2-3|once|.
CASSLVRTGASTDTQYF
TGTGCCAGCAGCTTAGTACGGACGGGTGCTAGCACAGATACGCAGTATTTT
>TRBV6-7|TRBJ2-7|few|TRBD2
CARPMADSGGSYEQYF
TGTGCCAGGCCCATGGCAGACAGCGGGGGTTCCTACGAGCAGTACTTC
>TRBV20-1|TRBJ1-5|medium-sized|.
CSAREFGGFQPQHF
TGCAGTGCTAGAGAGTTTGGTGGGTTTCAGCCCCAGCATTTT
>TRBV2|TRBJ2-4|many|.
CASSANRVAKNIQYF
TGTGCCAGCAGTGCAAATCGAGTAGCCAAAAACATTCAGTACTTC
>TRBV20-1|TRBJ2-7|medium-sized|.
CSASDTGNPYEQYF
TGCAGTGCTAGTGACACAGGGAATCCCTACGAGCAGTACTTC
>TRBV7-6|TRBJ2-7|few|TRBD1
CASSLADRGSYEQYF
TGTGCCAGCAGCTTAGCGGACAGGGGGTCCTACGAGCAGTACTTC
>TRBV11-1|TRBJ2-3|.|TRBD2
CASSSGLAGVAYTQYF
TGTGCCAGCAGCTCGGGACTAGCGGGAGTTGCATATACGCAGTATTTT
>TRBV6-4|TRBJ2-2|many|.
CASSDGLNTGELFF
TGTGCCAGCAGTGACGGACTAAACACCGGGGAGCTGTTTTTT